These 26 T cell receptor beta chains were sequenced from one sample in a study of T cell repertoires in cytomegalovirus infection. No antigens are known for them. TCRdb re-called the reads with MiXCR, one entry per CDR3 protein. The table lists around 900,000 distinct CDR3 sequences, approximately 31% of them singletons. The specimen was cultured CD8+ T cells from PBMCs, collected from culture after CMV antigen stimulation. These receptors were collected from a human donor in good health (CMV status not recorded). Some clones in this sample may be carry-over from other donors' samples.

This clonotype was recorded a few times. V and J are TRBV7-9 and TRBJ2-7; weak D call: TRBD2 (6 bases). Deletions cut 4 bases from V and 2 bases from J, with 12 bases between. The CDR3 is made up of 14 amino acids. The germline CDR1 and CDR2 sequences are SEHNR and FQNEAQ (reference sequence). The CDR3: CASSSPWTTYEQYF. Written as DNA, the CDR3 is TGTGCCAGCAGCTCCCCCTGGACTACCTACGAGCAGTACTTC.

V is TRBV3-1 and J is TRBJ1-1, with TRBD1 identical over 7 bases. The CDR3 is 15 amino acids. Germline V gene sequence: CDR1 LGHDT, CDR2 YNNKEL (reference sequence). Unmatched junction bases numbered 11, after V lost 4 bases and J lost 6 bases. The CDR3 region has the DNA TGTGCCAGCAGCCTGACAGGGCCCACCGGGGCTGAAGCTTTCTTT. Residues: CASSLTGPTGAEAFF.

This clonotype was seen a handful of times. This rearrangement joins TRBV4-1 to TRBJ2-3; D is possibly TRBD1 (5 bases). The CDR3 loop spans 16 amino acids. CDR1 and CDR2 from the germline V gene are MGHRA and YSYEKL. Trimming shortened V by 0 bases and J by 0 bases, and 10 bases separated the two germline ends. The chain's CDR3 is CASSQEPGASTDTQYF. CDR3 bases: TGCGCCAGCAGCCAAGAACCTGGGGCTAGCACAGATACGCAGTATTTT.

This clonotype appeared a single time. The chain couples TRBV5-6 to TRBJ2-6, with D unresolved. The CDR3 sequence is 17 residues long. The germline gives CDR1 SGHDT, CDR2 YYEEEE. Deletions cut 3 bases from V and 0 bases from J, with 13 bases between. The chain's CDR3 is CASSSDLWDSGANVLTF. DNA of the CDR3: TGTGCCAGCAGCTCTGACCTTTGGGACTCTGGGGCCAACGTCCTGACTTTC.

This rearrangement joins TRBV7-9 to TRBJ1-5; D possibly corresponds to TRBD1 (6 bases). V shed 1 base and J shed 5 bases, with 12 bases lying between them. The CDR3 consists of 15 residues. From germline, CDR1 is SEHNR and CDR2 FQNEAQ (reference sequence). In DNA form, the CDR3 reads TGTGCCAGCAGCTTAGACGGGGGGCTTCATCAGCCCCAGCATTTT. It translates to CASSLDGGLHQPQHF.

This clonotype was detected a few times. The V call is TRBV2, the J call TRBJ1-5; 9 bases are shared with TRBD1. The germline V gene encodes CDR1 SNHLY and CDR2 FYNNEI. The CDR3 consists of 16 residues. V lost 1 base to trimming and J lost 5 bases; unmatched junction nucleotides: 6. CDR3 DNA sequence: TGTGCCAGCAGTGAAGGGACAGGGGCCGTGGATCAGCCCCAGCATTTT. Its translation is CASSEGTGAVDQPQHF.

This clonotype occurred a few times. This chain links TRBV19 with TRBJ1-1, with D tentatively TRBD1 (5 bases). V dropped 5 bases and J dropped 3 bases, with 10 bases sitting between them. CDR3 length: 13 amino acids. Per the germline V gene, CDR1 is LNHDA and CDR2 is SQIVND (reference sequence). The CDR3 DNA sequence: TGTGCCAGTAGTGGGGCCAGGTACACTGAAGCTTTCTTT. Amino acids: CASSGARYTEAFF.

Concerning this clonotype itself: An end of the junction does not agree with germline; a read error may underlie this. V gene TRBV6-6 combines with J gene TRBJ2-7; weak D call: TRBD1 (6 bases). CDR3 length: 13 residues. The germline V gene has CDR1 MNHNY and CDR2 SVGAGI (reference sequence). The CDR3 here is CVSSYSGVSEQYF. CDR3 coding DNA: TGTGTCAGCAGTTACTCAGGGGTAAGCGAGCAGTACTTC.

The chain employs TRBV7-9 and TRBJ2-1, with TRBD1 matching 7 bases. The CDR3 spans 17 residues. CDR1 and CDR2 (germline): SEHNR, FQNEAQ (reference sequence). V was clipped by 5 bases and J by 3 bases; unmatched bases: 13. The chain's CDR3 is CASSHPDREIHYNEQFF. The CDR3 nucleotides read TGTGCCAGCAGCCATCCCGACAGGGAGATACACTACAATGAGCAGTTCTTC.

This clonotype has a count of ten or more. The rearrangement joins TRBV7-2 to TRBJ2-7, with no clear D. The CDR3 extends over 14 amino acids. CDR1 and CDR2 from the germline V gene are SGHTA and FQGNSA. The V end lost 5 bases, the J end lost 2 bases, and 13 bases lay between the germline ends. CDR3 nucleotides: TGTGCCAGCAGCCAGGATAGTTACACCTACGAGCAGTACGTC. Protein: CASSQDSYTYEQYV.

This chain links TRBV7-9 with TRBJ2-1, with 9 bases identical to TRBD2. CDR3 length equals 17 residues. Germline V CDR1 and CDR2: SEHNR, FQNEAQ (reference sequence). V shed 5 bases and J 0 bases; nucleotides not matched to a gene: 8. CDR3 residues: CASSRGSSGGSYNEQFF. The CDR3 DNA is TGTGCCAGCAGCAGAGGGAGTAGCGGGGGCTCCTACAATGAGCAGTTCTTC.

This chain links TRBV20-1 with TRBJ2-7; weak D call: TRBD2 (6 bases). CDR1 and CDR2 from the germline V gene are DFQATT and SNEGSKA (reference sequence). V lost 1 base and J lost 4, with 11 bases in between. This CDR3 spans 13 amino acids. Here the CDR3 reads CSARVGGRYEQYV. DNA of the CDR3: TGCAGTGCTAGAGTTGGGGGGAGGTACGAGCAGTACGTC.

V gene TRBV7-3 combines with J gene TRBJ2-3, with 10 bases lining up with TRBD1. Looked up from germline, CDR1 is SGHTA and CDR2 is FQGTGA. CDR3 length: 14 residues. With V trimmed by 4 bases and J by 6 bases, 4 bases remained unmatched. DNA of the CDR3: TGTGCCAGCAGCTCAGGGACAGGGGTGGATACGCAGTATTTT. As protein: CASSSGTGVDTQYF.

The sample holds a few counts of this clonotype. DNA of the CDR3: TGTGCCAGCAGTTACTTGAGACTCTCAGAGGGGGACTATGGCTACACCTTC. This sequence encodes CASSYLRLSEGDYGYTF. The chain joins TRBV6-2 or TRBV6-3 to TRBJ1-2, with a tentative D call TRBD1 (6 bases). Germline CDR1 MNHEY, CDR2 SVGEGT. V was trimmed by 1 base and J by 3 bases, leaving 18 bases between them. This CDR3 contains 17 residues.

The V call is TRBV12-3 or TRBV12-4, the J call TRBJ1-1, with D unclear. The V gene lost 3 bases and the J gene lost 6 bases, with 14 bases spanning the gap. The CDR3 runs 14 residues. The CDR3 here is CASSLRYMGAEAFF. DNA for the CDR3: TGTGCCAGCAGTTTGCGGTATATGGGCGCTGAAGCTTTCTTT.

This chain links TRBV7-6 with TRBJ2-1, with 7 bases lining up with TRBD1. This CDR3 contains 16 residues. Germline lookup yields CDR1 SGHVS and CDR2 FNYEAQ. V dropped 5 bases and J dropped 0; count of bases not matched to a gene: 7. The CDR3: CASSAGTANSYNEQFF. CDR3 coding DNA: TGTGCCAGCAGCGCCGGGACAGCCAACTCCTACAATGAGCAGTTCTTC.

This clonotype was counted only a few times. V gene TRBV27 combines with J gene TRBJ2-5; 8 bases align to TRBD1. V shed 5 bases and J 2 bases; nucleotides not matched to a gene: 10. CDR3 length equals 16 residues. In germline, CDR1 is MNHEY, CDR2 SMNVEV (reference sequence). CDR3 sequence: CASSRVPGQEQETQYF. In nucleotides, the CDR3 is TGTGCCAGCAGTCGAGTCCCGGGACAGGAACAAGAGACCCAGTACTTC.

The chain has TRBV7-9 and TRBJ1-3, with D unresolved. Germline values: CDR1 SEHNR, CDR2 FQNEAQ (reference sequence). The CDR3 totals 15 residues. Trimming stripped 3 bases from V and 0 bases from J, with 9 bases between. CDR3 protein: CASSFVRPSGNTIYF. The CDR3, as DNA: TGTGCCAGCAGCTTCGTCCGACCCTCTGGAAACACCATATATTTT.

The rearrangement joins TRBV28 to TRBJ2-1, with D tentatively TRBD1 (6 bases). The CDR3 is 16 amino acids. The germline V and J ends were trimmed by 1 base and 4 bases, with 14 bases remaining between them. Per germline, CDR1 MDHEN and CDR2 SYDVKM. The CDR3 DNA is TGTGCCAGCAGTTTATTGGGGGCGGTTGGATACAATGAGCAGTTCTTC. It encodes CASSLLGAVGYNEQFF.

The table lists this clonotype with a few counts. V gene TRBV7-9 combines with J gene TRBJ2-3; 13 nucleotides match TRBD2. V shed 3 bases and J 5 bases; nucleotides not matched to a gene: 5. The CDR3 consists of 16 residues. Germline CDR1 SEHNR, CDR2 FQNEAQ (reference sequence). The CDR3 DNA is TGTGCCAGCAGCTTCGGACTAGCGGGGGAGGGAGATACGCAGTATTTT. Translation: CASSFGLAGEGDTQYF.

The V gene is TRBV12-3 or TRBV12-4, the J gene TRBJ2-5; 10 bases map to TRBD2. This CDR3 has 19 amino acids. Losses at the gene ends were 5 bases for V and 2 bases for J; bases not matched to a gene: 17. CDR3 sequence: CASSLIRAPSGGRQETQYF. CDR3 DNA: TGTGCCAGCAGTCTCATCAGGGCACCTAGCGGGGGACGACAAGAGACCCAGTACTTC.

V is TRBV29-1 and J is TRBJ1-1, with TRBD1 identical over 8 bases. Germline loops: CDR1 SQVTM, CDR2 ANQGSEA. This CDR3 comprises 14 residues. With 6 bases clipped from V and 5 bases from J, the junction kept 11 bases outside the gene matches. CDR3 sequence reads: CSVQGRTGLTEAFF. In DNA, the CDR3 is TGCAGCGTCCAAGGTCGGACAGGGCTGACTGAAGCTTTCTTT.

This clonotype has ten or more counts. The CDR3 protein is CASSLGINYGYTF. CDR3 coding DNA: TGTGCCAGCAGCTTAGGAATTAACTATGGCTACACCTTC. The chain carries TRBV7-6 and TRBJ1-2; D gene unclear. CDR1 and CDR2 (germline): SGHVS, FNYEAQ. Between the trimmed V and J ends, which lost 1 base and 1 base, there was a span of 4 bases. The CDR3 runs to 13 residues.

The chain couples TRBV10-3 to TRBJ1-1; D gene ambiguous. The germline V gene encodes CDR1 ENHRY and CDR2 SYGVKD. The V and J ends lost 2 bases and 5 bases respectively, with 15 bases between them. The CDR3 sequence is 15 residues long. The CDR3 protein is CAISEREGAGTEAFF. The CDR3 bases are TGTGCCATCAGTGAGAGAGAGGGCGCTGGGACTGAAGCTTTCTTT.

The genes are TRBV3-1 and TRBJ1-5; D is undetermined. In germline, CDR1 is LGHDT, CDR2 YNNKEL (reference sequence). The V gene lost 0 bases and the J gene lost 6 bases, with 9 bases spanning the gap. The CDR3 sequence is 14 residues long. The CDR3 bases are TGTGCCAGCAGCCAAGAAATGGTGGGTCAGCCCCAGCATTTT. Translation gives CASSQEMVGQPQHF.

The chain is built from TRBV28 and TRBJ2-1; 10 bases align to TRBD2. The CDR3 contains 18 residues. Per germline, CDR1 MDHEN and CDR2 SYDVKM. With 4 bases clipped from V and 0 bases from J, the junction kept 9 bases outside the gene matches. The CDR3 DNA is TGTGCCAGCAGTTCGGCCGGGACTAGCGAGAGCTCCTACAATGAGCAGTTCTTC. Its protein is CASSSAGTSESSYNEQFF.